These T cell receptor beta chains were read from a single sample in a study of cytomegalovirus exposure and HLA in healthy donors. Produced via immunoSEQ multiplex PCR; TCRdb's table is partial and in-frame only. The sample has around 190,000 clones; 70% to 80% are singletons. Sequenced sample: PBMCs. These receptors were taken from a woman in her fifties or sixties in good health and CMV-seronegative. CDR3s include the opening cysteine and the closing phenylalanine or tryptophan. A D gene is named only where the DNA matches it firmly. Only some rows state a clone size, as once, few, many or a class for expanded clones.

J gene | D gene | clone size | CDR3 length | V gene | CDR3 protein | CDR3 DNA
TRBJ1-5 | . | . | 16 | TRBV28 | CASSTPPGGASQPQHF | TGTGCCAGCAGTACCCCCCCCGGGGGGGCGAGTCAGCCCCAGCATTTT
TRBJ1-6 | . | few | 14 | TRBV27 | CASSDTGFNSPLHF | TGTGCCAGCAGCGATACAGGGTTTAATTCACCCCTCCACTTT
TRBJ2-2 | TRBD2 | once | 17 | TRBV7-2 | CASSHKPGLAATGELFF | TGTGCCAGCAGCCACAAACCGGGACTAGCGGCCACCGGGGAGCTGTTTTTT
TRBJ1-2 | . | few | 12 | TRBV29-1 | CSVRLQGRGYTF | TGCAGCGTTAGATTACAGGGACGTGGCTACACCTTC
TRBJ2-7 | TRBD1 | . | 15 | TRBV5-1 | CASSLRPGQTYEQYF | TGCGCCAGCAGCTTGCGGCCGGGACAGACTTACGAGCAGTACTTC
TRBJ1-5 | TRBD1 | once | 15 | TRBV5-1 | CASSPDRGGHQPQHF | TGCGCCAGCAGCCCTGACAGGGGAGGCCATCAGCCCCAGCATTTT
TRBJ2-2 | TRBD2 | . | 12 | TRBV7-3 | CASSGRVGELFF | TGTGCCAGCAGTGGGAGGGTCGGGGAGCTGTTTTTT
TRBJ2-5 | . | . | 14 | TRBV6-1 | CASSALGRQETQYF | TGTGCCAGCAGCGCTTTGGGGCGGCAAGAGACCCAGTACTTC
TRBJ2-1 | TRBD2 | . | 16 | TRBV18 | CASSLGTSGSYNEQFF | TGTGCCAGCTCACTTGGGACTAGCGGATCTTACAATGAGCAGTTCTTC
TRBJ1-5 | . | . | 14 | TRBV18 | CASSPGRVGQPQHF | TGTGCCAGCTCACCGGGCAGGGTAGGTCAGCCCCAGCATTTT
TRBJ1-1 | . | . | 13 | TRBV19 | CASREGVNTEAFF | TGTGCCAGTAGAGAGGGGGTGAACACTGAAGCTTTCTTT
TRBJ2-1 | TRBD2 | . | 16 | TRBV7-6 | CASSLVTSGTYNEQFF | TGTGCCAGCAGCTTAGTTACTAGCGGGACTTACAATGAGCAGTTCTTC
TRBJ2-2 | TRBD1 | . | 13 | TRBV5-6 | CATRGLRTGELFF | TGTGCCACCAGGGGGCTGAGGACCGGGGAGCTGTTTTTT
TRBJ2-5 | . | . | 14 | TRBV6-5 | CASTQGGAGETQYF | TGTGCCAGCACCCAAGGAGGGGCTGGAGAGACCCAGTACTTC
TRBJ1-4 | . | . | 15 | TRBV27 | CASTLTKGANEKLFF | TGTGCCAGCACCCTAACAAAAGGGGCTAATGAAAAACTGTTTTTT
TRBJ1-2 | . | . | 22 | TRBV10-3 | CAISDPRSGPNSRQLTNYGYTF | TGTGCCATCAGTGATCCCAGATCAGGCCCAAATAGCCGACAGCTTACTAACTATGGCTACACCTTC
TRBJ2-2 | TRBD1 | once | 15 | TRBV18 | CASSPGQVNTGELFF | TGTGCCAGCTCACCGGGACAGGTGAACACCGGGGAGCTGTTTTTT
TRBJ1-1 | TRBD1 | . | 15 | TRBV7-8 | CASSSGQGMNTEAFF | TGTGCCAGCAGCTCGGGACAGGGAATGAACACTGAAGCTTTCTTT
TRBJ2-7 | . | once | 13 | TRBV9 | CASSTGLPYEQYF | TGTGCCAGCAGCACGGGACTGCCCTACGAGCAGTACTTC
TRBJ1-1 | . | . | 13 | TRBV30 | CAWSANRGTEAFF | TGTGCCTGGAGTGCGAACCGGGGCACTGAAGCTTTCTTT
TRBJ1-4 | . | . | 15 | TRBV7-9 | CASSLKGATNEKLFF | TGTGCCAGCAGCCTCAAGGGAGCAACTAATGAAAAACTGTTTTTT
TRBJ2-7 | . | . | 11 | TRBV20-1 | CSATDYNEQYF | TGCAGTGCTACGGACTATAACGAGCAGTACTTC
TRBJ1-5 | . | . | 14 | TRBV6-1 | CASSEHAGNQPQHF | TGTGCCAGCAGTGAACATGCGGGCAATCAGCCCCAGCATTTT
TRBJ2-7 | TRBD2 | . | 15 | TRBV7-6 | CASSLGTSGGYEQYF | TGTGCCAGCAGCTTAGGGACTAGCGGGGGCTACGAGCAGTACTTC
TRBJ1-6 | . | . | 14 | TRBV7-9 | CASSLEQYNSPLHF | TGTGCCAGCAGCTTAGAACAGTATAATTCACCCCTCCACTTT
TRBJ2-7 | . | . | 13 | TRBV6-5 | CASRPGTIYEQYF | TGTGCCAGCAGACCGGGGACAATTTACGAGCAGTACTTC
TRBJ2-1 | . | once | 14 | TRBV1 | CTSSRCAYDNEQFF | TGCACCAGCAGCCGGTGCGCCTACGACAATGAGCAGTTCTTC
TRBJ2-1 | TRBD1 | . | 15 | TRBV6-5 | CASSYSGTGFDEQFF | TGTGCCAGCAGTTATTCCGGGACAGGTTTTGATGAGCAGTTCTTC
TRBJ1-2 | . | . | 13 | TRBV2 | CASRNGNSGGYTF | TGTGCCAGCCGCAATGGGAACTCGGGGGGCTACACCTTC
TRBJ1-2 | . | . | 15 | TRBV6-5 | CASSYLGGPKYGYTF | TGTGCCAGCAGTTACCTAGGCGGCCCCAAGTATGGCTACACCTTC
TRBJ2-3 | TRBD1 | . | 17 | TRBV5-1 | CASSPYSGQGSSDTQYF | TGCGCCAGCAGCCCCTACTCCGGACAGGGCTCGTCAGATACGCAGTATTTT
TRBJ2-6 | . | . | 16 | TRBV5-4 | CASNLPGVLGANVLTF | TGTGCCAGCAATCTCCCGGGAGTACTGGGGGCCAACGTCCTGACTTTC
TRBJ2-3 | . | . | 15 | TRBV30 | CAWSQPGMSPLTQYF | TGTGCCTGGAGTCAGCCGGGGATGTCCCCCCTTACGCAGTATTTT
TRBJ2-2 | . | once | 14 | TRBV2 | CASGGRIGIGELFF | TGTGCCAGCGGAGGGCGAATAGGAATCGGGGAGCTGTTTTTT
TRBJ2-5 | . | . | 17 | TRBV4-1 | CASSQDGAGLPIGTQYF | TGCGCCAGCAGCCAAGATGGGGCTGGCCTTCCGATAGGGACCCAGTACTTC
TRBJ1-2 | . | . | 12 | TRBV6-5 | CASSGGAKGYTF | TGTGCCAGTTCGGGGGGGGCGAAGGGCTACACCTTC
TRBJ1-3 | TRBD1 | . | 14 | TRBV18 | CASSPGTGKNTIYF | TGTGCCAGCTCACCAGGGACAGGGAAAAACACCATATATTTT
TRBJ2-7 | TRBD2 | once | 14 | TRBV28 | CASSYSGGRKEQYF | TGTGCCAGCAGTTACTCGGGAGGAAGGAAGGAGCAGTACTTC
TRBJ2-3 | TRBD1 | . | 14 | TRBV6-5 | CASKSGQATDTQYF | TGTGCCAGCAAATCGGGACAGGCCACAGATACGCAGTATTTT
TRBJ1-4 | TRBD1 | many | 17 | TRBV4-3 | CASSQSSRGRQGEKLFF | TGCGCCAGCAGCCAGTCCAGCAGGGGGAGACAAGGAGAAAAACTGTTTTTT